This TCR beta chain was captured in a study of cytomegalovirus exposure and HLA in healthy donors. A multiplex PCR was run with 60 Vbeta primers and 13 Jbeta primers. Some clones are missing from TCRdb's copy, which holds only in-frame ones; the method was immunoSEQ multiplex PCR. Seen here are over 85,000 clones, around 77% observed once, and the top ten hold 3.4%. The sample holds one count of this clone. This receptor was taken from a man aged 40-55 years in good health and CMV-seronegative. Sample: PBMCs.

In nucleotides, the CDR3 is TGTGCCTGGGTGGCCAAAGCGCCCGGGGAGCTGTTTTTT. It yields the protein CAWVAKAPGELFF. The chain has TRBV30 and TRBJ2-2; D gene ambiguous. This CDR3 has 13 amino acids. CDR1 and CDR2 (germline): GTSNPN, SVGIG (reference sequence). Between the trimmed V and J ends, which lost 5 bases and 6 bases, there was a span of 13 bases.